This is a list of T cell receptor beta chains from one sample in a study of shared clonotypes between healthy human individuals. TCRdb's table, derived via immunoSEQ multiplex PCR, lists solely in-frame clones and lacks some. The sample comprises roughly 2.5 million clones, roughly nine tenths of which are singletons, and 0.11% to 0.15% rests with the top ten. The sample taken for sequencing was naive CD4+ T cells sorted from blood. These receptors all come from a man younger than 35 in good health. The CDR3 runs from the conserved cysteine through the conserved F or W. A D gene is named only where the DNA matches it firmly. Size tells how often a clone was seen (once, few, many) or the class of an expanded clone, and some rows leave it out.

CDR3aa: CASSLGGITGELFF
CDR3nt: TGCGCCAGCAGCTTGGGCGGGATCACCGGGGAGCTGTTTTTT
v_gene: TRBV5-1
d_gene: NA
j_gene: TRBJ2-2
abundance: NA

CDR3aa: CASSYRTGELFF
CDR3nt: TGTGCCAGCAGTTACCGCACCGGGGAGCTGTTTTTT
v_gene: TRBV6-5
d_gene: NA
j_gene: TRBJ2-2
abundance: NA

CDR3aa: CASRVGQGSYEQYF
CDR3nt: TGTGCCAGTAGGGTCGGACAGGGTTCCTACGAGCAGTACTTC
v_gene: TRBV19
d_gene: TRBD1
j_gene: TRBJ2-7
abundance: NA

CDR3aa: CASSLVSVGELFF
CDR3nt: TGTGCCAGCAGCTTAGTATCGGTCGGGGAGCTGTTTTTT
v_gene: TRBV11-3
d_gene: NA
j_gene: TRBJ2-2
abundance: NA

CDR3aa: CASRQGGSSYEQYF
CDR3nt: TGTGCCAGCAGGCAGGGGGGGAGCTCCTACGAGCAGTACTTC
v_gene: TRBV6-6
d_gene: NA
j_gene: TRBJ2-7
abundance: NA

CDR3aa: CASSFWGTITSPSSYEQYF
CDR3nt: TGTGCCAGCAGTTTCTGGGGGACCATCACCTCACCTAGCTCCTACGAGCAGTACTTC
v_gene: TRBV28
d_gene: NA
j_gene: TRBJ2-7
abundance: once

CDR3aa: CSVESREEEKLFF
CDR3nt: TGCAGCGTTGAAAGCCGGGAGGAGGAAAAACTGTTTTTT
v_gene: TRBV29-1
d_gene: NA
j_gene: TRBJ1-4
abundance: NA

CDR3aa: CASSVDRWAGYEQYF
CDR3nt: TGTGCCAGCAGCGTAGATAGGTGGGCAGGCTACGAGCAGTACTTC
v_gene: TRBV9
d_gene: NA
j_gene: TRBJ2-7
abundance: NA

CDR3aa: CASSPGTGYNSPLHF
CDR3nt: TGTGCCAGCAGCCCAGGGACGGGATATAATTCACCCCTCCACTTT
v_gene: TRBV28
d_gene: NA
j_gene: TRBJ1-6
abundance: NA

CDR3aa: CASSLKGFEFSPLHF
CDR3nt: TGTGCCAGCAGTCTAAAGGGGTTCGAGTTTTCACCCCTCCACTTT
v_gene: TRBV6-5
d_gene: NA
j_gene: TRBJ1-6
abundance: NA

CDR3aa: CATKTGTGSTEAFF
CDR3nt: TGCGCCACCAAAACCGGGACAGGGAGCACTGAAGCTTTCTTT
v_gene: TRBV5-1
d_gene: TRBD1
j_gene: TRBJ1-1
abundance: NA

CDR3aa: CASSPRDRDGYTF
CDR3nt: TGTGCCAGCAGCCCTAGGGACAGAGATGGCTACACCTTC
v_gene: TRBV7-8
d_gene: TRBD1
j_gene: TRBJ1-2
abundance: NA

CDR3aa: CAKRVVRNTGELFF
CDR3nt: TGTGCCAAGAGGGTGGTTAGGAACACCGGGGAGCTGTTTTTT
v_gene: TRBV27
d_gene: NA
j_gene: TRBJ2-2
abundance: NA

CDR3aa: CASSLENAGITRAEKLFF
CDR3nt: TGTGCCAGCAGCTTAGAAAATGCAGGAATAACCCGAGCGGAAAAACTGTTTTTT
v_gene: TRBV11-2
d_gene: NA
j_gene: TRBJ1-4
abundance: once

CDR3aa: CASRARQGLNYGYTF
CDR3nt: TGTGCCAGCAGAGCCCGACAGGGCCTGAACTATGGCTACACCTTC
v_gene: TRBV6-6
d_gene: TRBD1
j_gene: TRBJ1-2
abundance: NA

CDR3aa: CSVNGRLNTEAFF
CDR3nt: TGCAGCGTTAATGGACGGCTGAACACTGAAGCTTTCTTT
v_gene: TRBV29-1
d_gene: NA
j_gene: TRBJ1-1
abundance: NA

CDR3aa: CASSEGTGSPYGYTF
CDR3nt: TGTGCCAGCAGTGAGGGGACAGGATCCCCCTATGGCTACACCTTC
v_gene: TRBV6-1
d_gene: TRBD1
j_gene: TRBJ1-2
abundance: NA

CDR3aa: CASSVSIAGAVGTGELFF
CDR3nt: TGTGCCAGCAGCGTATCGATAGCGGGGGCGGTCGGTACCGGGGAGCTGTTTTTT
v_gene: TRBV9
d_gene: TRBD2
j_gene: TRBJ2-2
abundance: NA

CDR3aa: CASSLAGLPFYEQYF
CDR3nt: TGTGCCAGCAGCTTAGCAGGACTTCCTTTCTACGAGCAGTACTTC
v_gene: TRBV7-2
d_gene: NA
j_gene: TRBJ2-7
abundance: NA

CDR3aa: CASSMGTLANYGYTF
CDR3nt: TGTGCCAGCAGCATGGGGACCCTAGCTAACTATGGCTACACCTTC
v_gene: TRBV28
d_gene: NA
j_gene: TRBJ1-2
abundance: NA

CDR3aa: CASSVGRIPYEQYF
CDR3nt: TGTGCCAGCAGTGTGGGGAGAATTCCTTACGAGCAGTACTTC
v_gene: TRBV2
d_gene: NA
j_gene: TRBJ2-7
abundance: once

CDR3aa: CASSQDRYQPQHF
CDR3nt: TGCGCCAGCAGCCAGGACAGATATCAGCCCCAGCATTTT
v_gene: TRBV4-3
d_gene: NA
j_gene: TRBJ1-5
abundance: NA

CDR3aa: CASSPNRDHWGYTF
CDR3nt: TGTGCCAGCTCACCAAACCGGGACCATTGGGGCTACACCTTC
v_gene: TRBV18
d_gene: NA
j_gene: TRBJ1-2
abundance: NA

CDR3aa: CASSLHPGTGASRVYGYTF
CDR3nt: TGTGCCAGTAGTCTCCACCCTGGGACAGGGGCCTCAAGGGTGTATGGCTACACCTTC
v_gene: TRBV19
d_gene: TRBD1
j_gene: TRBJ1-2
abundance: NA

CDR3aa: CASSTLDTTNTGELFF
CDR3nt: TGTGCCAGTAGTACCCTAGACACCACGAACACCGGGGAGCTGTTTTTT
v_gene: TRBV19
d_gene: NA
j_gene: TRBJ2-2
abundance: NA

CDR3aa: CASSPAGTENQPQHF
CDR3nt: TGTGCCAGTAGTCCCGCCGGGACAGAAAATCAGCCCCAGCATTTT
v_gene: TRBV19
d_gene: TRBD1
j_gene: TRBJ1-5
abundance: NA

CDR3aa: CASSEWGANEKLFF
CDR3nt: TGTGCCAGCAGTGAATGGGGGGCCAATGAAAAACTGTTTTTT
v_gene: TRBV25-1
d_gene: NA
j_gene: TRBJ1-4
abundance: NA

CDR3aa: CASSFGQGINEQFF
CDR3nt: TGTGCCAGCAGTTTCGGACAGGGCATAAATGAGCAGTTCTTC
v_gene: TRBV27
d_gene: TRBD1
j_gene: TRBJ2-1
abundance: NA

CDR3aa: CASSLEGPIQETQYF
CDR3nt: TGCGCCAGCAGCTTGGAGGGACCGATCCAAGAGACCCAGTACTTC
v_gene: TRBV5-1
d_gene: NA
j_gene: TRBJ2-5
abundance: NA

CDR3aa: CASSSGGVGEKLFF
CDR3nt: TGCGCCAGCAGCTCAGGGGGCGTGGGTGAAAAACTGTTTTTT
v_gene: TRBV5-1
d_gene: TRBD1
j_gene: TRBJ1-4
abundance: NA

CDR3aa: CASSLPGGGYTF
CDR3nt: TGTGCCAGCAGCTTACCAGGGGGTGGCTACACCTTC
v_gene: TRBV7-2
d_gene: TRBD1
j_gene: TRBJ1-2
abundance: NA

CDR3aa: CASSTSGVLTDTQYF
CDR3nt: TGTGCCAGCAGCACCTCCGGGGTTCTCACAGATACGCAGTATTTT
v_gene: TRBV6-5
d_gene: NA
j_gene: TRBJ2-3
abundance: NA

CDR3aa: CASSEEGGQPQHF
CDR3nt: TGTGCCAGCAGTGAAGAAGGGGGTCAGCCCCAGCATTTT
v_gene: TRBV6-4
d_gene: NA
j_gene: TRBJ1-5
abundance: few

CDR3aa: CATQGRTAITTNEKLFF
CDR3nt: TGTGCCACCCAAGGACGCACGGCTATTACAACTAATGAAAAACTGTTTTTT
v_gene: TRBV21-1
d_gene: NA
j_gene: TRBJ1-4
abundance: NA

CDR3aa: CAIGGQGTDTQYF
CDR3nt: TGTGCCATTGGGGGACAGGGCACAGATACGCAGTATTTT
v_gene: TRBV10-3
d_gene: TRBD1
j_gene: TRBJ2-3
abundance: NA

CDR3aa: CASLGGLGNTIYF
CDR3nt: TGTGCCAGCTTAGGAGGGCTTGGAAACACCATATATTTT
v_gene: TRBV28
d_gene: NA
j_gene: TRBJ1-3
abundance: NA

CDR3aa: CATSRVAGSYEQYF
CDR3nt: TGTGCCACCAGCAGAGTGGCAGGGTCGTACGAGCAGTACTTC
v_gene: TRBV15
d_gene: NA
j_gene: TRBJ2-7
abundance: NA

CDR3aa: CASSHDSSTEAFF
CDR3nt: TGTGCCAGCAGCCACGATTCGAGCACTGAAGCTTTCTTT
v_gene: TRBV7-3
d_gene: NA
j_gene: TRBJ1-1
abundance: few

CDR3aa: CASRPGLNTGELFF
CDR3nt: TGTGCCAGCAGGCCGGGACTGAACACCGGGGAGCTGTTTTTT
v_gene: TRBV6-5
d_gene: NA
j_gene: TRBJ2-2
abundance: few

CDR3aa: CASSLNEAGVRFF
CDR3nt: TGTGCCAGCAGCTTAAACGAAGCGGGGGTTAGGTTCTTC
v_gene: TRBV7-2
d_gene: TRBD2
j_gene: TRBJ2-1
abundance: NA

CDR3aa: CASSRQGGYEQYF
CDR3nt: TGTGCCAGCAGCCGACAAGGGGGCTACGAGCAGTACTTC
v_gene: TRBV7-6
d_gene: NA
j_gene: TRBJ2-7
abundance: NA

CDR3aa: CASSQGAGEQYF
CDR3nt: TGTGCCAGCAGCCAGGGGGCGGGGGAGCAGTACTTC
v_gene: TRBV9
d_gene: TRBD1
j_gene: TRBJ2-7
abundance: NA

CDR3aa: CASRSGTGVTYNSPLHF
CDR3nt: TGTGCCAGCAGGTCCGGGACAGGGGTAACCTATAATTCACCCCTCCACTTT
v_gene: TRBV28
d_gene: TRBD1
j_gene: TRBJ1-6
abundance: NA

CDR3aa: CASSLEGTMTDTQYF
CDR3nt: TGTGCCAGCAGCTTAGAGGGGACGATGACAGATACGCAGTATTTT
v_gene: TRBV11-2
d_gene: NA
j_gene: TRBJ2-3
abundance: NA

CDR3aa: CALETGRGWDEQFF
CDR3nt: TGTGCCCTGGAGACGGGAAGGGGCTGGGATGAGCAGTTCTTC
v_gene: TRBV30
d_gene: NA
j_gene: TRBJ2-1
abundance: NA